The rows below give T cell receptor beta chains drawn from one sample of a study of blood T cell repertoires in COVID-19. Clones were sequenced by immunoSEQ multiplex PCR, and TCRdb holds only the in-frame ones, with some missing. The sample holds 45,000 to 55,000 clones; around 83% are singletons and the top ten take around 1.5%. Sequencing was performed on peripheral blood. Every receptor here comes from a man in his forties or fifties with acute or convalescent COVID-19. Both conserved end residues are part of each CDR3. D genes are given only for firm matches. Part of the rows lack a size; the others show once, few, many or a class for expanded clones.

d_call clone_size j_call v_call cdr3_aa cdr3_nt
TRBD1 - TRBJ1-2 TRBV7-2 CASSLYVRTGSYGYTF TGTGCCAGCAGCTTATACGTTAGGACAGGCTCTTATGGCTACACCTTC
- - TRBJ1-5 TRBV4-2 CASSQVSGNSNQPQHF TGTGCCAGCAGCCAAGTCTCAGGGAATAGCAATCAGCCCCAGCATTTT
TRBD1 - TRBJ1-4 TRBV29-1 CSVSLTGDGEKLFF TGCAGCGTCAGTTTGACAGGGGATGGGGAAAAACTGTTTTTT
TRBD1 - TRBJ2-7 TRBV5-4 CASSSDRGGVRPYEQYF TGTGCCAGCAGCTCGGACAGGGGAGGGGTTCGACCCTACGAGCAGTACTTC
- - TRBJ1-2 TRBV9 CASSVDGESYGYTF TGTGCCAGCAGCGTTGATGGGGAGAGCTATGGCTACACCTTC
- - TRBJ1-4 TRBV18 CASSPRSKANEKLFF TGTGCCAGCTCACCACGAAGCAAAGCTAATGAAAAACTGTTTTTT
- - TRBJ2-3 TRBV24-1 CATSDSPLGLTFTDTQYF TGTGCCACCAGTGATTCCCCTCTGGGACTTACCTTCACAGATACGCAGTATTTT
TRBD1 - TRBJ1-2 TRBV6-6 CASNGQGGGYTF TGTGCCAGCAACGGACAGGGAGGTGGCTACACCTTC
- - TRBJ2-3 TRBV30 CAWSSGMGTDTQYF TGTGCCTGGAGTTCGGGAATGGGCACAGATACGCAGTATTTT
TRBD1 - TRBJ2-1 TRBV19 CASRGTGGHNEQFF TGTGCCAGTAGGGGGACAGGGGGACACAATGAGCAGTTCTTC
- - TRBJ1-6 TRBV11-3 CASSEEQNSPLHF TGTGCCAGCAGCGAAGAACAGAATTCACCCCTCCACTTT
- - TRBJ2-1 TRBV4-2 CASSPREVSYLYNEQFF TGTGCCAGCAGCCCCCGCGAGGTTAGTTACCTCTACAATGAGCAGTTCTTC
TRBD1 once TRBJ1-6 TRBV27 CASSAYRGISNSPLHF TGTGCCAGCAGCGCGTACAGGGGTATCAGTAATTCACCCCTCCACTTT
TRBD1 - TRBJ2-7 TRBV10-2 CACSGARTGGPYEQYF TGCGCCTGCTCAGGGGCACGGACAGGGGGCCCGTACGAGCAGTACTTC
TRBD2 - TRBJ2-7 TRBV9 CASSGRGSGSFYEQYF TGTGCCAGCAGCGGCCGCGGCAGCGGGAGTTTCTACGAGCAGTACTTC
- once TRBJ1-2 TRBV27 CASSPDSYGYTF TGTGCCAGCAGCCCCGACAGCTATGGCTACACCTTC
- - TRBJ2-7 TRBV7-9 CASSPDSFYEQYF TGTGCCAGCAGCCCCGACAGCTTCTACGAGCAGTACTTC
TRBD2 - TRBJ2-3 TRBV7-2 CASSLAGGPTDTQYF TGTGCCAGCAGCTTAGCGGGAGGGCCCACAGATACGCAGTATTTT
- - TRBJ2-3 TRBV5-4 CASSFHQGKSGTDTQYF TGTGCCAGCAGCTTCCACCAGGGGAAGTCGGGCACAGATACGCAGTATTTT
- - TRBJ1-4 TRBV10-3 CAISAQVSNEKLFF TGTGCCATCAGTGCGCAGGTGTCTAATGAAAAACTGTTTTTT
TRBD2 - TRBJ2-1 TRBV4-1 CASSQEGGGSLRHEQFF TGCGCCAGCAGCCAAGAGGGCGGGGGGTCTCTTCGGCATGAGCAGTTCTTC
TRBD1 - TRBJ1-4 TRBV5-6 CASSSTGAINEKLFF TGTGCCAGCAGCTCGACAGGGGCGATTAATGAAAAACTGTTTTTT
TRBD2 - TRBJ2-6 TRBV6-4 CASSPLGGVGANVLTF TGTGCCAGCAGCCCCCTGGGGGGGGTGGGGGCCAACGTCCTGACTTTC
- - TRBJ1-1 TRBV7-2 CASSQGGASTEAFF TGTGCCAGCAGCCAAGGGGGGGCGAGTACTGAAGCTTTCTTT
- few TRBJ2-2 TRBV4-1 CASSLRTAGTGELFF TGCGCCAGCAGCCTCCGGACAGCCGGCACCGGGGAGCTGTTTTTT
- - TRBJ1-5 TRBV28 CASSFPSRDFRNQPQHF TGTGCCAGCAGTTTCCCCTCCAGGGATTTTCGTAATCAGCCCCAGCATTTT
TRBD1 - TRBJ2-3 TRBV6-5 CASSYGDRAADTQYF TGTGCCAGCAGTTACGGTGACAGGGCCGCAGATACGCAGTATTTT
- few TRBJ1-4 TRBV2 CASSVEREEEKLFF TGTGCCAGCAGTGTGGAACGAGAGGAGGAAAAACTGTTTTTT
- - TRBJ1-6 TRBV6-5 CASSLTQGPNSPLHF TGTGCCAGCAGTTTAACGCAGGGGCCTAATTCACCCCTCCACTTT
TRBD2 - TRBJ2-2 TRBV7-9 CASRPTSGRAGSGELFF TGTGCCAGCAGACCGACTAGCGGGAGGGCCGGTTCCGGGGAGCTGTTTTTT
- - TRBJ1-5 TRBV28 CASNRGYSNQPQHF TGTGCCAGCAACCGGGGGTATAGCAATCAGCCCCAGCATTTT
TRBD1 - TRBJ1-3 TRBV28 CASSSQGFGGNTIYF TGTGCCAGCAGTTCACAGGGGTTCGGTGGAAACACCATATATTTT
- - TRBJ2-1 TRBV9 CASSVQGLSYNEQFF TGTGCCAGCAGCGTACAGGGGTTATCCTACAATGAGCAGTTCTTC
TRBD1 - TRBJ2-7 TRBV27 CASRDRGTPSYEQYF TGTGCCAGCAGAGACAGGGGAACGCCCTCCTACGAGCAGTACTTC
- - TRBJ1-4 TRBV6-1 CASSVGGWSLDGKLFF TGTGCCAGCAGTGTCGGCGGGTGGTCCCTTGACGGAAAACTGTTTTTT
- few TRBJ2-1 TRBV18 CASSPGTPNEQFF TGTGCCAGCTCACCCGGGACACCCAATGAGCAGTTCTTC
- - TRBJ1-1 TRBV7-9 CASSPIRLAEAFF TGTGCCAGCAGCCCCATCAGGTTGGCTGAAGCTTTCTTT
TRBD1 - TRBJ2-2 TRBV5-5 CASSIGQGRSGELFF TGTGCCAGCAGTATAGGACAGGGTCGGTCCGGGGAGCTGTTTTTT
TRBD2 - TRBJ2-1 TRBV6-5 CASSYLASGGENEQFF TGTGCCAGCAGTTACTTGGCTAGCGGGGGGGAAAATGAGCAGTTCTTC
- - TRBJ2-3 TRBV19 CASSLGLPVADTQYF TGTGCCAGTAGTTTGGGACTTCCCGTCGCAGATACGCAGTATTTT
- - TRBJ1-2 TRBV7-9 CASSLGDMSGYTF TGTGCCAGCAGCTTGGGGGACATGTCTGGCTACACCTTC